The TCR beta chain under discussion was sequenced for a study of blood T cell repertoires in COVID-19. Study-level information: Spain, Italy and the United States supplied samples that represented acute and convalescent COVID-19. T cells, B-cell-depleted T cells, or PBMCs supplied cDNA or gDNA.

Original data processing: Scientists estimated how many nucleated cells there were by amplifying reference gene primers. Assay used: immunoSEQ multiplex PCR; TCRdb lists only in-frame clones, some missing. V and J calls and clone size are those listed in that table; D and trimming were worked out from the DNA. The data hold about 55,000 clones, with 90% observed a single time. The germline V and J ends were trimmed by 4 bases and 0 bases, with 9 bases remaining between them. This CDR3 region has 14 residues. Germline CDR1 KGHSH, CDR2 LQKENI. The chain is built from TRBV18 and TRBJ1-1, with unresolved D. Input material: peripheral blood. The TCR comes from a human donor with active COVID-19. The donor label of this sample is uncertain. Here the CDR3 reads CASSREILNTEAFF. CDR3 sequence (DNA): TGTGCCAGCTCACGGGAGATCCTGAACACTGAAGCTTTCTTT.